Here is one T cell receptor beta chain with its context. No antigen is known for it. This specimen comes from a study of T cell repertoires in cytomegalovirus infection. The overall study: Indications of both CMV infection and matching HLA type were provided by public TCR beta signatures.

Germline V CDR1 and CDR2: ENHRY, SYGVKD. The CDR3 covers 14 residues. The germline V and J ends were trimmed by 0 bases and 3 bases, with 8 bases remaining between them. TCRdb recomputed calls from the reads with MiXCR, one row per CDR3 protein. Of roughly 730,000 distinct CDR3 sequences listed, roughly a third are singletons. This TCR derives from a human donor in good health (CMV status not recorded). Some clones in this sample may be carry-over from other donors' samples. This chain uses TRBV10-3 with TRBJ1-1; D is unresolved. The source material was cultured PBMCs, sampled from culture after CMV antigen stimulation. The CDR3 nucleotides are TGTGCCATCAGTGAGTCGGCGCTTTACACTGAAGCTTTCTTT. It is translated as CAISESALYTEAFF.